The T cell receptor beta chain described here comes from a study of shared clonotypes between healthy human individuals (TCRdb year 2020). A note on the overall study: The cohort comprised two women and three men aged 18 to 49 years. For each donor, three plates each were used for CD4 naive and CD4 memory, two plates were used for CD8 naive, and one plate was used for CD8 memory. To estimate repertoire size and how much clonotype sharing occurs between individuals, the study deeply sequenced the blood TCR repertoires of roughly 5 healthy adults. Per donor, leukapheresis produced somewhere between about 0.85 and 8.9 billion PBMCs. Libraries were prepared and TCR repertoires were sequenced by different laboratories using diverse techniques, in order to increase sequencing depth and limit assay-specific biases.

The donors were healthy, HIV-negative adults who had no recently reported acute infections or vaccinations. Every donor was a Caucasian adult residing in Nashville, Tennessee, USA. CD4+ T cells were enriched through magnetic negative selection, after which naive cells were positively selected on CD45RA and the remaining negative fraction served as the memory subset. Blood was collected by leukapheresis, and PBMCs were isolated by Ficoll-Histopaque density gradient centrifugation and then cryopreserved in liquid nitrogen vapor phase. Analytical flow cytometry was used to check the purity and quantity of every magnetically sorted T cell population. Genomic DNA was isolated from every sorted fraction and measured by UV absorbance on a Nanodrop 2000c. Using the deep immunoSEQ assay, multiplex PCR amplified TCR CDR3 regions from genomic DNA. Genomic DNA extracted from each cell subset was distributed evenly over all wells of several immunoSEQ 96-well plates, and each plate served as one replicate. Each replicate PCR for sorted subsets received around 200 ng genomic DNA, equal to some 32,000 T cell genomes. Purified libraries were measured with a Qubit 3.0 fluorometer, size-checked on a Bioanalyzer 2100, and measured again with the KAPA Library Quantification kit. A separate single-read 150-cycle Illumina NextSeq 550 flow cell was used to sequence each immunoSEQ 96-well plate. The original methods were these. The immunoSEQ output contained only junctional sequences without quality scores, so filtering could not match that applied to full-length reads. Sequences were annotated with PyIR, a Python wrapper for IgBLAST v1.9, using IMGT germline references to assign V/J genes and CDR3. Reads were filtered out if the reads had weak V/J assignments (E-value above 1e-6), no CDR3, stop codons, out-of-frame junctions, or ambiguous translated residues. V3J clonotypes were defined as sequences sharing an identical inferred V gene, J gene, and CDR3 amino acid sequence. Percentage overlap between repertoires was calculated by dividing the number of shared unique clonotypes by the size of the smaller repertoire. Repertoire richness was assessed with RTK rarefaction, the Chao1 estimator, and Recon v2.1 estimates of unobserved clonotypes. Generation probabilities were computed with OLGA for all TCRbeta clonotypes obtained by the gDNA method from a few donors. TCRdb took over this immuneACCESS table, retaining in-frame rearrangements with V and J assigned. Such tables are incomplete; in checked studies, under half of the missing clones stem from an unresolved V gene, and the remainder is unexplained. V and J calls plus clone size are reproduced from that table; the DNA served to infer D and trimming. The sample data list more than 2,000,000 clones, and approximately 92% of these were observed just once. The ten largest clones represent 0.14% of the sample.

For this clone: Its recognized antigen is unknown. Base qualities are not provided; no much larger clone lies one nucleotide away.

General findings and caveats noted by the study authors: Sharing across a few donors was observed for around 4.8% of naive CD4, over 3% of naive CD8, 2% to 2.5% of memory CD4, and roughly 0.4% of memory CD8 clonotypes. Even with the large sequencing depth, rarefaction of the sorted-subset datasets indicated that sequencing was incomplete. Clonotypes shared by all four sorted-subset donors showed higher generation probabilities than non-shared clonotypes. Pairwise subsampling indicated that sequencing depth was expected to affect the degree of clonotype sharing among donors. Sampling was limited to blood, and TCR repertoires in tissue likely differ from TCR repertoires in blood. The small number of donors limited the genetic and exposure-history diversity represented. Naive subsets generally had larger estimated clonotype richness than memory subsets.

The CDR1 and CDR2 encoded by the germline V gene (reference sequence) are GTSNPN and SVGIG. Taken from cysteine to phenylalanine, the CDR3 has 15 residues. Only the CDR3 region is kept as DNA, spanning 45 bases read in frame from base 1. The germline V end is reduced by 5 bases and the J end by 5 bases; junction bases left unmatched: 12. Sequencing was done on a sample of naive CD4+ T cells sorted from blood. Explained via the paper, the cell subset or site label denotes: CD45RA+ positively selected. The TCR sequence derives from a man aged 18 to 30 in good health. Recombination linked TRBV30 to TRBJ2-4; 7 central nucleotides agree with TRBD2. The DNA sequence reads TGTGCCTGGTCTCAGAGAGGGAGGGTGGAAAACATTCAGTACTTC. The encoded protein is CAWSQRGRVENIQYF.